This T cell receptor beta chain was identified in a study of Graves' ophthalmopathy and Graves' hyperthyroidism. General study results and limits: Blood contained most expanded thyroid clonotypes exceeding 0.001 frequency. With approximately 88% sensitivity and around 81% specificity, a 13-signature model separated ophthalmopathy from stable hyperthyroidism.

The germline CDR1 and CDR2 sequences are SGHAT and FQNNGV. The trim removed 3 bases at V and 4 bases at J, leaving 11 bases unmatched. The CDR3 sequence is 18 residues long. RNA transcripts yielded amplified TCR beta CDR3 regions. The library came from an HTBI-primed first-round RT-PCR and a second-round multiplex PCR. TCRdb itself ran the multiplex PCR reads through MiXCR, one entry per CDR3 protein. The data hold 300,000 to 400,000 distinct CDR3 sequences, with about a sixth observed a single time. This clonotype was seen ten or more times. What it binds is unknown. The sequence came from an adult man with Graves' ophthalmopathy. This sequence joins TRBV11-2 and TRBJ2-2; TRBD2 agrees at 10 bases. Specimen: peripheral blood. This chain's CDR3 is CASSFLYSGGAVTGELFF. CDR3 DNA sequence: TGTGCCAGCAGCTTTCTCTACAGCGGGGGGGCGGTCACCGGGGAGCTGTTTTTT.